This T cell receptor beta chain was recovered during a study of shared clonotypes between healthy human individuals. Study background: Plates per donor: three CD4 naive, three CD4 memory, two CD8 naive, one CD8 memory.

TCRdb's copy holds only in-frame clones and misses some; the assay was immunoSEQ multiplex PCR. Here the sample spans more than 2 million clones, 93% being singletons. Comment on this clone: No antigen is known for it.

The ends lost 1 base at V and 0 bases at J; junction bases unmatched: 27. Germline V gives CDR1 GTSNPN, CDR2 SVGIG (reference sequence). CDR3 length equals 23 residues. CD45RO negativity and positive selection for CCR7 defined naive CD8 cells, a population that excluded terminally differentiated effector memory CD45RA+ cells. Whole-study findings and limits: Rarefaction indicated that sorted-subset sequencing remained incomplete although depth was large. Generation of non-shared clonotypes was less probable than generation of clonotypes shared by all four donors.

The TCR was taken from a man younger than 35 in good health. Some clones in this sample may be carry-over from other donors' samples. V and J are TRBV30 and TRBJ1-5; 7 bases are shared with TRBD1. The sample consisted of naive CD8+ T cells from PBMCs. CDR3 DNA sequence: TGTGCCTGGAGTGCCCAACCCAAAACAGGGGCACATCAGCTGCCTTATAGCAATCAGCCCCAGCATTTT. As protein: CAWSAQPKTGAHQLPYSNQPQHF.